Sequencing of this T cell receptor beta chain was carried out in a study of T cells in severe cutaneous drug reactions (dated by TCRdb to about 2019). A note on the overall study: Patients were recruited between the early 2010s and the late 2010s from Taiwan, Thailand and a European registry network. Enrollment was limited to patients whose SJS/TEN or DRESS diagnosis was probable or definite according to RegiSCAR criteria. The Naranjo algorithm and the ALDEN drug causality algorithm were used to assign the culprit drug. Biological samples, such as blister fluids/cells and PBMC, were collected from patients during the acute or recovery stage. The study paired bulk TCR sequencing with single-cell sequencing, quantitative PCR validation, functional assays and transgenic mouse experiments. To build the libraries, iRepertoire multiplex PCR was used, and the authors pointed to a comparison in which iRepertoire and 5' RACE methods, with or without UMI, captured abundant clonotypes similarly. The paper's findings and limits, for the study overall: Whether the public TCR generalizes to SJS/TEN caused by other drugs was noted by the authors as still needing further study. CBZ-SJS/TEN patients showed strongly increased TRBV12-4 usage, with averages of roughly 30% in blister cells and approximately 5.2% in PBMC. A public TCRbeta CDR3 was found in all seven CBZ-SJS/TEN blister samples (mean approximately 14%) but was undetectable or scarce in tolerant-control and healthy-donor PBMC.

For both bulk and single-cell sequencing, libraries were prepared with the iRepertoire multiplex PCR system using TCR subtype-specific primers. Multiplex PCR with primers aimed at the V, D and J gene regions produced the bulk TCR beta libraries. Roughly 95-550 ng of RNA per sample served as input for bulk TCR library preparation. An Illumina MiSeq was used to sequence bulk TCR beta amplicons. Per the authors' processing: Sample misassignments and low-quality sequencing reads were filtered out during quality control steps. CDR3 was defined as the amino acids lying between the Y[YFLI]C motif of the V-gene and the [FW]GXGT motif of the J-segment. TRBV and TRBJ gene assignments and CDR3 clonotypes followed the IMGT database. For each sample, TRBV expression was normalized against the mean for the same gene in PBMC from under 50 healthy donors. TCRdb reprocessed the raw reads; every CDR3 protein sequence is a single record, and DNA is not supplied. The V and J calls and clone size come from TCRdb's table, not from the authors' own analysis. The sample's records list a few thousand distinct CDR3 sequences. 76% of the sample belongs to the ten largest clones.

Comments on this clonotype: It has no known antigen specificity.

The donors whose samples were sequenced had carbamazepine-induced Stevens-Johnson syndrome or toxic epidermal necrolysis (CBZ-SJS/TEN). Peripheral blood repertoires were obtained from CBZ-SJS/TEN patients of Han Chinese (roughly five) and European (about six) origin. To look for drug-specific clonotypes, next-generation sequencing was used to profile the T cell receptor repertoires of patients with drug-induced severe cutaneous adverse reactions. The RNA was isolated from either blister cells of skin lesions or peripheral blood mononuclear cells. CDR1 is given as SGHTA and CDR2 as FQGNSA, both from the germline V gene. The CDR3 sequence holds 15 residues, the cysteine and phenylalanine included. No nucleotide data were recorded.

The sequence joins TRBV7-2 to TRBJ2-1; the TCRdb D gene call, TRBD1, has no DNA to confirm it. This clonotype originated in a human donor with Stevens-Johnson syndrome, a severe cutaneous drug reaction. What was sequenced was PBMCs. The CDR3 amino acid sequence is: CASSLTGTGWNEQFF.